This T cell receptor beta chain was recorded in a study of blood T cell repertoires in COVID-19. Across the whole study: The study drew acute and convalescent COVID-19 samples from the United States, Italy and Spain. T cells, B-cell-depleted T cells, or PBMCs supplied cDNA or gDNA.

Germline CDR1 GTSNPN, CDR2 SVGIG (reference sequence). Trimming stripped 7 bases from V and 6 bases from J, with 13 bases between. CDR3 length equals 11 residues. Profiled with immunoSEQ multiplex PCR; TCRdb holds only in-frame clones, not every one. This table holds fewer than 300,000 clones, 70% to 90% found once. Seattle-derived patients entered the study during active infection and were followed longitudinally. The gene calls are TRBV30 and TRBJ2-7; perhaps TRBD1 as D (5 bases). This TCR came from a woman aged 25 to 39 with COVID-19, enrolled during active disease. The specimen sequenced was peripheral blood. DNA for the CDR3: TGTGCCTCTTCAGGGTATGGCGAGCAGTACTTC. The encoded protein is CASSGYGEQYF.